This passage covers 2 T cell receptor beta chains from one sample sequenced in a study of cytomegalovirus exposure and HLA in healthy donors (dated by TCRdb to 2017 to 2019). The library was produced with the immunoSEQ multiplex PCR assay. For the multiplex PCR, a mixture combining 60 forward primers for TCR Vbeta segments and 13 reverse primers for TCR Jbeta segments was used. TCRdb took over this immuneACCESS table, retaining in-frame rearrangements with V and J assigned. Such tables are incomplete; in checked studies, under half of the missing clones stem from an unresolved V gene, and the remainder is unexplained. Counted in this sample were more than 75,000 clones; roughly 81% of them appeared once. 5.6% of the sample is taken by the ten largest. Sample: PBMCs. The receptor source for this set is a woman younger than 30 in good health and CMV-seropositive.

This sequence joins TRBV4-1 and TRBJ2-1, with D uncertain. Looked up from germline, CDR1 is MGHRA and CDR2 is YSYEKL. The length of the CDR3 is 15 residues. The germline V and J ends were trimmed by 5 bases and 7 bases, with 18 bases remaining between them. The CDR3 here is CASSYFTKRGNEQFF. The CDR3 coding sequence is TGCGCCAGCAGCTACTTCACTAAGAGAGGAAATGAGCAGTTCTTC.

The chain couples TRBV4-1 to TRBJ2-1, with TRBD1 matching 7 bases. Germline V gene lookup returns CDR1 MGHRA and CDR2 YSYEKL. The V segment lost 4 bases and the J segment 2 bases; nucleotides outside the gene matches: 8. The CDR3 loop spans 16 amino acids. CDR3 in DNA: TGCGCCAGCAGCCGCCTTAGGCAGGGGGCCTACAATGAGCAGTTCTTC. Protein: CASSRLRQGAYNEQFF.